Each of the 11 T cell receptor beta chains below was sequenced from the same sample in a study of T cells in Graves' hyperthyroidism and ophthalmopathy. Amplification of TCR beta CDR3 regions was performed using RNA transcripts as template. A set of HTBI primers served as the primers for a first-round RT-PCR of the TCR CDR3. TCRdb redid the calling of the multiplex PCR reads with MiXCR, one entry per CDR3 protein. The sample has some 370,000 distinct CDR3 sequences; over 12% are singletons. Specimen: blood. The receptors derive from a man between 45 and 60 years old with Graves' ophthalmopathy.

This clonotype has at least ten counts. The chain couples TRBV18 to TRBJ2-7, with D tentatively TRBD1 (6 bases). Germline V lookup: CDR1 KGHSH, CDR2 LQKENI. The CDR3 totals 16 residues. The germline V and J ends were trimmed by 2 bases and 2 bases, with 16 bases remaining between them. This CDR3 is CASSPISGTRPYEQYF. The CDR3 bases are TGTGCCAGCTCACCAATATCCGGGACAAGACCCTACGAGCAGTACTTC.

This clonotype was counted at least ten times. The rearrangement uses TRBV20-1 and TRBJ2-5; D unclear. V was trimmed by 0 bases and J by 5 bases, leaving 13 bases between them. Germline V lookup: CDR1 DFQATT, CDR2 SNEGSKA (reference sequence). The CDR3 consists of 14 residues. The CDR3, as DNA: TGCAGTGCTAGAGATGTAAAGGGTGGGGAGACCCAGTACTTC. Translating it yields CSARDVKGGETQYF.

This clonotype was observed at least ten times. The chain uses TRBV5-1 and TRBJ2-1; possible D gene TRBD1, 6 bases. V was pared by 0 bases and J by 3 bases, with 10 bases between. From germline, CDR1 is SGHRS and CDR2 YFSETQ. The CDR3 runs 15 residues. CDR3 sequence: CASSLDGQFYNEQFF. CDR3 coding DNA: TGCGCCAGCAGCTTGGACGGACAGTTCTACAATGAGCAGTTCTTC.

This clonotype was seen at least ten times. CDR3 sequence reads: CASSEAGGITEAFF. CDR3 DNA: TGTGCCAGCAGTGAAGCGGGGGGAATCACTGAAGCTTTCTTT. This chain connects TRBV2 to TRBJ1-1; D may be TRBD1 (5 bases). Trimming pared 0 bases from V and 4 bases from J, leaving 9 bases between. The CDR3 length is 14 residues. Germline CDR1 SNHLY, CDR2 FYNNEI.

This clonotype was counted a few times. This chain uses TRBV20-1 with TRBJ2-1, with 10 bases lining up with TRBD2. Trimming took 0 bases from V and 6 from J; bases not matched to a gene: 5. The CDR3 loop spans 15 amino acids. CDR1 is DFQATT, CDR2 SNEGSKA, per germline (reference sequence). The CDR3 here is CSARDSGRASNEQFF. The DNA for the CDR3 is TGCAGTGCTAGAGACAGCGGGAGGGCCTCCAATGAGCAGTTCTTC.

This clonotype was detected many times. V and J are TRBV15 and TRBJ2-4, with 7 bases identical to TRBD1. The CDR3 loop spans 15 amino acids. V lost 5 bases to trimming and J lost 2 bases; unmatched junction nucleotides: 6. Germline CDR1 reads LNHNV; CDR2 reads YYDKDF (reference sequence). The CDR3 spells CATSGYRGPKNIQYF. The CDR3 DNA sequence: TGTGCCACCAGCGGATACAGGGGTCCCAAAAACATTCAGTACTTC.

In its sample, this clonotype was seen a few times. The gene calls are TRBV29-1 and TRBJ2-7, with D hard to call. In germline, CDR1 is SQVTM, CDR2 ANQGSEA. The length of the CDR3 is 11 residues. The V and J ends lost 3 bases and 4 bases respectively, with 7 bases between them. The CDR3 loop reads CSVEAKYEQYF. The CDR3 DNA is TGCAGCGTTGAGGCGAAGTACGAGCAGTACTTC.

At least ten counts were recorded for this clonotype. V and J are TRBV20-1 and TRBJ2-7, with D perhaps being TRBD1 or TRBD2 (6 bases each). The V end lost 0 bases, the J end lost 6 bases, and 21 bases lay between the germline ends. Germline values: CDR1 DFQATT, CDR2 SNEGSKA (reference sequence). The CDR3 runs 16 residues. The CDR3 loop is CSARDVRTPGAFEQYF. In DNA form, the CDR3 reads TGCAGTGCTAGAGATGTAAGGACGCCGGGGGCTTTCGAGCAGTACTTC.

In its sample, this clonotype was seen many times. The chain employs TRBV20-1 and TRBJ1-1; D gene ambiguous. Trimming pared 6 bases from V and 7 bases from J, leaving 24 bases between. Germline V gene lookup returns CDR1 DFQATT and CDR2 SNEGSKA (reference sequence). CDR3 length equals 15 residues. Here the CDR3 reads CSARKGREMAVEAFF. In DNA, the CDR3 is TGCAGTGCCAGAAAGGGTCGGGAAATGGCGGTTGAAGCTTTCTTT.

This clonotype has more than one count but fewer than ten. J is TRBJ1-1 and V is TRBV9; a possible D gene is TRBD1 (5 bases). V shed 0 bases and J shed 0 bases, with 15 bases lying between them. Germline CDR1 and CDR2: SGDLS and YYNGEE. This CDR3 has 17 residues. This CDR3 is CASSVVGQQDMNTEAFF. CDR3 DNA sequence: TGTGCCAGCAGCGTAGTGGGGCAACAGGACATGAACACTGAAGCTTTCTTT.

This clonotype has at least ten counts. J is TRBJ2-3 and V is TRBV14; D gene ambiguous. V shed 0 bases and J shed 2 bases, with 9 bases lying between them. This CDR3 has 15 amino acids. Germline CDR1 and CDR2: SGHDN and FVKESK. This CDR3 is CASSQELVPTDTQYF. DNA of the CDR3: TGTGCCAGCAGCCAAGAATTGGTCCCCACAGATACGCAGTATTTT.